The rows below give T cell receptor beta chains drawn from one sample of a study of T cells in Graves' hyperthyroidism and ophthalmopathy. TCRdb used MiXCR to reprocess the multiplex PCR reads, holding one entry per CDR3 protein. The table includes hundreds of thousands of distinct CDR3 sequences, about 15% detected once. Source material: blood. The receptors derive from a woman aged 18-29 years with Graves' hyperthyroidism. Each CDR3 is given with its conserved first and last residue. The D gene is left open where the match is weak. Expanded clones get a size class; other rows say once, few or many, or leave the size out.

clone size	CDR3 length	V gene	D gene	J gene	CDR3 protein	CDR3 DNA
many	13	TRBV28	TRBD1	TRBJ1-2	CASTVDRGMSYTF	TGTGCCAGCACTGTCGACAGGGGGATGAGCTACACCTTC
NA	12	TRBV5-6	NA	TRBJ1-5	CASTVSNQPQHF	TGTGCCAGTACCGTCAGCAATCAGCCCCAGCATTTT
many	16	TRBV7-2	NA	TRBJ2-7	CASSLFAGTPSYEQYF	TGTGCCAGCAGCTTATTCGCCGGGACTCCTTCCTACGAGCAGTACTTC
many	13	TRBV29-1	TRBD1	TRBJ2-1	CSVVRDRVDEQFF	TGCAGCGTCGTCCGGGACAGGGTCGATGAGCAGTTCTTC
many	14	TRBV7-2	NA	TRBJ1-1	CASSLQLGSTEAFF	TGTGCCAGCAGCTTACAATTAGGAAGCACTGAAGCTTTCTTT
few	17	TRBV6-1	NA	TRBJ1-5	CASSAGRRTYSNQPQHF	TGTGCCAGCAGTGCGGGACGGAGGACTTATAGCAATCAGCCCCAGCATTTT
NA	13	TRBV7-2	TRBD2	TRBJ2-1	CASSLMASGSEFF	TGTGCCAGCAGCTTAATGGCTAGCGGGAGTGAGTTCTTC
once	11	TRBV12-3/TRBV12-4	TRBD1	TRBJ1-2	CASAGGYGYTF	TGTGCCAGCGCAGGGGGTTATGGCTACACCTTC
many	16	TRBV9	TRBD2	TRBJ2-5	CASSGPRERRQETQYF	TGTGCCAGCAGCGGTCCGCGGGAGAGACGTCAAGAGACCCAGTACTTC
many	17	TRBV12-3/TRBV12-4	NA	TRBJ1-4	CASSFSLQGRWNEKLFF	TGTGCCAGCAGTTTTTCCCTCCAAGGGCGGTGGAATGAAAAACTGTTTTTT
many	13	TRBV28	NA	TRBJ1-2	CASNLKRLYGYTF	TGTGCCAGCAACCTTAAAAGGTTATATGGCTACACCTTC
NA	15	TRBV13	NA	TRBJ2-5	CASSFATLKIETQYF	TGTGCCAGCAGCTTCGCGACATTAAAGATAGAGACCCAGTACTTC
few	12	TRBV19	NA	TRBJ2-5	CASREGQETQYF	TGTGCCAGTAGAGAGGGTCAGGAGACCCAGTACTTC
many	14	TRBV6-1	NA	TRBJ1-1	CASSYGGLNTEAFF	TGTGCCAGCAGTTATGGGGGACTGAACACTGAAGCTTTCTTT
few	15	TRBV6-1	NA	TRBJ1-4	CASSSGGGSYEKLFF	TGTGCCAGCAGCTCTGGCGGGGGCAGCTATGAAAAACTGTTTTTT
NA	15	TRBV6-1	TRBD2	TRBJ2-1	CASSLLAGGEGEQFF	TGTGCCAGCAGCCTACTAGCGGGAGGAGAGGGAGAGCAGTTCTTC
few	15	TRBV20-1	NA	TRBJ1-5	CSAAEVRAFSQPQHF	TGCAGTGCTGCGGAAGTCCGGGCGTTTAGTCAGCCCCAGCATTTT
NA	20	TRBV3-1	NA	TRBJ2-3	CASSQVTRGYGDTSTDTQYF	TGTGCCAGCAGCCAAGTAACGAGGGGTTATGGGGATACTAGCACAGATACGCAGTATTTT
NA	13	TRBV4-1	NA	TRBJ2-1	CASSRRQADEQFF	TGCGCCAGCAGCCGCCGCCAGGCGGATGAGCAGTTCTTC
few	14	TRBV20-1	NA	TRBJ1-4	CSAHSGTTNEKLFF	TGCAGTGCTCATTCCGGAACAACTAATGAAAAACTGTTTTTT
NA	15	TRBV7-2	NA	TRBJ2-6	CARSGRNSGANVLTF	TGTGCCAGATCCGGGCGGAACTCTGGGGCCAACGTCCTGACTTTC
NA	14	TRBV15	NA	TRBJ2-3	CATSRGLYTDTQYF	TGTGCCACCAGCAGAGGACTGTACACAGATACGCAGTATTTT
many	16	TRBV3-1	NA	TRBJ1-2	CASSQGLTGDLYGYTF	TGTGCCAGCAGCCAAGGACTGACGGGGGACCTCTATGGCTACACCTTC
NA	15	TRBV9	TRBD1	TRBJ2-7	CASSDGGQGLDEQYF	TGTGCCAGCAGTGATGGGGGACAGGGGTTGGATGAGCAGTACTTC
few	15	TRBV6-5	NA	TRBJ1-4	CASSYWVGTNEKLFF	TGTGCCAGCAGTTACTGGGTTGGAACTAATGAAAAACTGTTTTTT
NA	12	TRBV29-1	TRBD2	TRBJ2-1	CSGLAGRYEQFF	TGCAGCGGACTAGCGGGAAGGTATGAGCAGTTCTTC
NA	14	TRBV28	TRBD1	TRBJ1-1	CASSPQGRWTEAFF	TGTGCCAGCAGTCCACAGGGGAGGTGGACTGAAGCTTTCTTT
many	15	TRBV18	NA	TRBJ1-2	CASSQQGSNNYGYTF	TGTGCCAGCTCACAGCAGGGGTCTAATAACTATGGCTACACCTTC
NA	15	TRBV6-2/TRBV6-3	TRBD1	TRBJ2-4	CASRQDRAAKNIQYF	TGTGCCAGCAGACAGGACAGGGCGGCCAAAAACATTCAGTACTTC
few	17	TRBV20-1	TRBD1	TRBJ1-2	CSAPRGGGLHLVDGYTF	TGCAGTGCCCCCAGGGGGGGGGGGTTACATCTGGTTGATGGCTACACCTTC
many	13	TRBV12-3/TRBV12-4	NA	TRBJ2-7	CASSFKSTYEQYF	TGTGCCAGCAGTTTCAAGTCGACCTACGAGCAGTACTTC
few	15	TRBV6-4	NA	TRBJ1-1	CASSAQGLGSTEAFF	TGTGCCAGCAGCGCTCAGGGCTTGGGGAGCACTGAAGCTTTCTTT
many	13	TRBV27	NA	TRBJ2-5	CASSSQIQETQYF	TGTGCCAGCAGTTCCCAAATACAAGAGACCCAGTACTTC
many	17	TRBV2	NA	TRBJ2-7	CASSPMGTTGSAYEQYF	TGTGCCAGCAGTCCCATGGGGACGACAGGATCGGCCTACGAGCAGTACTTC
many	13	TRBV29-1	NA	TRBJ2-1	CSVATGPDNEQFF	TGCAGCGTTGCTACAGGGCCCGACAATGAGCAGTTCTTC
few	15	TRBV5-4	NA	TRBJ1-1	CASRPQGRGNTEAFF	TGTGCCAGCAGACCGCAGGGACGTGGAAACACTGAAGCTTTCTTT
few	14	TRBV28	NA	TRBJ1-2	CASRTFGGPYGYTF	TGTGCCAGCAGGACTTTTGGGGGCCCATATGGCTACACCTTC
NA	11	TRBV10-3	NA	TRBJ2-2	CATHSLQSLFF	TGTGCCACCCACTCCCTCCAGTCCCTGTTTTTT
many	15	TRBV12-3/TRBV12-4	TRBD1	TRBJ1-2	CASSPTGTSNYGYTF	TGTGCCAGCAGCCCGACAGGGACTTCTAACTATGGCTACACCTTC
NA	14	TRBV20-1	NA	TRBJ2-3	CSARAGGGTDTQYF	TGCAGTGCTAGAGCTGGCGGGGGCACAGATACGCAGTATTTT
NA	13	TRBV20-1	TRBD1	TRBJ1-6	CSLDRGDNSPLHF	TGCAGTTTGGACAGGGGAGATAATTCACCCCTCCACTTT
NA	16	TRBV7-6	NA	TRBJ1-4	CASSLEGGGVNEKLFF	TGTGCCAGCAGCTTAGAAGGGGGGGGGGTTAATGAAAAACTGTTTTTT
NA	13	TRBV7-2	NA	TRBJ2-1	CASSLPEVGEQFF	TGTGCCAGCAGCTTGCCAGAGGTCGGCGAGCAGTTCTTC
once	15	TRBV5-1	NA	TRBJ1-2	CASSFLGKQLFGYTF	TGCGCCAGCAGCTTTCTGGGCAAGCAACTATTCGGCTACACCTTC
many	12	TRBV20-1	NA	TRBJ1-1	CSARGGGTEAFF	TGCAGTGCTAGAGGCGGTGGGACTGAAGCTTTCTTT
many	14	TRBV11-3	NA	TRBJ1-3	CASSDDNSGNTIYF	TGTGCCAGCAGCGATGACAACTCTGGAAACACCATATATTTT
many	16	TRBV6-2/TRBV6-3	NA	TRBJ2-7	CASSYSIRARTYEQYF	TGTGCCAGCAGTTACTCTATACGGGCGCGGACCTACGAGCAGTACTTC
many	16	TRBV20-1	NA	TRBJ1-1	CSARDPGVALKGEAFF	TGCAGTGCTAGAGACCCGGGGGTCGCACTGAAGGGGGAAGCTTTCTTT
many	14	TRBV6-2/TRBV6-3	TRBD1	TRBJ2-2	CASSYQQGPGELFF	TGTGCCAGCAGTTACCAACAGGGGCCCGGGGAGCTGTTTTTT
many	15	TRBV3-1	NA	TRBJ2-1	CASSPRGRPYNEQFF	TGTGCCAGCAGCCCCAGGGGGAGGCCCTACAATGAGCAGTTCTTC
many	17	TRBV27	TRBD2	TRBJ2-7	CASSLSLGGRFAYEQYF	TGTGCCAGCAGTTTGTCCCTAGGCGGGAGGTTCGCCTACGAGCAGTACTTC
NA	17	TRBV18	NA	TRBJ2-3	CASSRSRGSNPTDTQYF	TGTGCCAGCTCAAGATCTCGGGGGTCCAACCCCACAGATACGCAGTATTTT
many	15	TRBV7-9	TRBD2	TRBJ2-7	CASSATGTSWYEQYF	TGTGCCAGCAGCGCGACCGGGACTAGTTGGTACGAGCAGTACTTC
few	17	TRBV7-3	TRBD2	TRBJ2-2	CASSARALMGGTGELFF	TGTGCCAGCAGCGCGCGAGCCCTCATGGGGGGGACCGGGGAGCTGTTTTTT